This T cell receptor beta chain is from a study of cytomegalovirus exposure and HLA in healthy donors. General observations from the study: The majority of CMV-associated TCR beta chains were reported as apparently HLA-restricted in a later analysis.

This clone has just a few counts. No antigen is known for it. Primers for the PCR totalled 60 Vbeta and 13 Jbeta. Some clones are missing from TCRdb's copy, which holds only in-frame ones; the method was immunoSEQ multiplex PCR. The table includes 100,000 to 150,000 clones, roughly a tenth detected once. The V gene end was trimmed by 5 bases and the J gene end by 4 bases; junction bases not matched to a gene: 10. The CDR3 runs to 15 residues. Germline V gene data show CDR1 as GTSNPN and CDR2 as SVGIG (reference sequence). Sequenced input: PBMCs. This rearrangement joins TRBV30 to TRBJ2-2, with 7 bases fitting TRBD1. This sequence originates from a young woman in good health and CMV-seropositive. The CDR3 DNA reads TGTGCCTGGGCACTCCGACAGGGCGGCACCGGGGAGCTGTTTTTT. This codes for CAWALRQGGTGELFF.